These 21 T cell receptor beta chains were sequenced from one sample in a study of T cells in Graves' hyperthyroidism and ophthalmopathy. RNA transcripts provided the source from which TCR beta CDR3 regions were amplified. During a first-round RT-PCR of the TCR CDR3, the HTBI primer set was used. TCRdb reanalysed the multiplex PCR reads using MiXCR and keeps one entry per CDR3 protein. The sample yields approximately 600,000 distinct CDR3 sequences, about a sixth seen once. The sample taken for sequencing was blood. Receptors were obtained from a woman aged 25 to 39 with Graves' hyperthyroidism.

This clonotype came up many times. The chain employs TRBV3-1 and TRBJ1-4; possible D gene TRBD1, 5 bases. Looked up from germline, CDR1 is LGHDT and CDR2 is YNNKEL (reference sequence). V was shortened by 4 bases and J by 7 bases, with 13 bases between the two germline ends. The CDR3 is 14 amino acids. The CDR3 loop is CASSPRDRGEKLFF. CDR3 bases: TGTGCCAGCAGCCCCCGGGACCGCGGTGAAAAACTGTTTTTT.

The chain employs TRBV6-4 and TRBJ2-5; 9 positions match TRBD1. Trimming cost V 2 bases and J 10 bases; bases outside gene matches: 8. The CDR3 spans 14 residues. Germline assignment: CDR1 MRHNA and CDR2 SNTAGT. DNA of the CDR3: TGTGCCAGCAGTGACGGGACAGGGTCAAAGGGCCAGTACTTC. This gives the protein CASSDGTGSKGQYF.

This clonotype was seen more than once but under ten times. The rearrangement links TRBV15 to TRBJ2-1; no clear D. Germline V gene sequence: CDR1 LNHNV, CDR2 YYDKDF (reference sequence). This CDR3 spans 16 amino acids. Trimming stripped 0 bases from V and 3 bases from J, with 12 bases between. DNA for the CDR3: TGTGCCACCAGCAGAGATCGGCGACTCGGCTACAATGAGCAGTTCTTC. This gives the protein CATSRDRRLGYNEQFF.

This clonotype was detected many times. This chain uses TRBV28 with TRBJ2-3, with D perhaps TRBD1 (6 bases). V dropped 4 bases and J dropped 8 bases, with 16 bases sitting between them. Germline V CDR1 and CDR2: MDHEN, SYDVKM. The CDR3 extends over 14 amino acids. The CDR3 sequence is CASSSEGEGGTQYF. The CDR3 coding sequence is TGTGCCAGCAGTTCGGAAGGGGAAGGGGGTACGCAGTATTTT.

This clonotype was counted many times. The chain joins TRBV4-2 to TRBJ2-3; perhaps TRBD1 as D (6 bases). With 5 bases removed from V and 2 bases from J, the gap between germline ends came to 17 bases. The CDR3 runs 16 residues. Germline CDR1 LGHNA, CDR2 YNFKEQ. CDR3 DNA sequence: TGTGCCAGCAGCGAGGGGGACCTCCTATCCACAGATACGCAGTATTTT. It is translated as CASSEGDLLSTDTQYF.

The rearrangement uses TRBV7-9 and TRBJ2-5, with 7 bases matching TRBD1. CDR3 size: 15 residues. The germline gives CDR1 SEHNR, CDR2 FQNEAQ (reference sequence). The ends lost 5 bases at V and 1 base at J; junction bases unmatched: 7. The CDR3 nucleotides read TGTGCCAGCAGCCCCAGGGGGAGCGGCCAAGAGACCCAGTACTTC. This sequence encodes CASSPRGSGQETQYF.

The chain uses TRBV18 and TRBJ1-3; D may be TRBD1 (6 bases). Germline CDR1 and CDR2: KGHSH and LQKENI. The CDR3 totals 15 residues. V dropped 3 bases and J dropped 0 bases, with 9 bases sitting between them. Here the CDR3 DNA reads TGTGCCAGCTCACCCCAGGACAGCTCTGGAAACACCATATATTTT. As protein: CASSPQDSSGNTIYF.

Concerning this clonotype: Just one base apart from a much larger clone, this may be a read error. CDR3 nucleotide sequence: TGCAGTGCTCCCTCCAGACAGGGGAGGTACGAGCAGTACTTC. Encoded protein: CSAPSRQGRYEQYF. This chain connects TRBV20-1 to TRBJ2-7; 8 nucleotides match TRBD1. The CDR3 has 14 residues. Per the germline V gene, CDR1 is DFQATT and CDR2 is SNEGSKA (reference sequence). The V gene end was trimmed by 5 bases and the J gene end by 4 bases; junction bases not matched to a gene: 10.

J is TRBJ2-2 and V is TRBV6-5, with D hard to call. The V end lost 4 bases, the J end lost 6 bases, and 12 bases lay between the germline ends. The CDR3 spans 14 residues. The germline CDR1 and CDR2 sequences are MNHEY and SVGAGI. Written as DNA, the CDR3 is TGTGCCAGCAGTTCCCCCCTCGGTCCCGGGGAGCTGTTTTTT. Its translation: CASSSPLGPGELFF.

The chain links TRBV7-2 to TRBJ1-1, with D unclear. In germline, CDR1 is SGHTA, CDR2 FQGNSA. Trimming stripped 1 base from V and 3 bases from J, with 24 bases between. The CDR3 contains 19 residues. The CDR3 region is CASSLGVRGMKTEDTEAFF. The CDR3 nucleotides are TGTGCCAGCAGCTTAGGGGTTCGGGGTATGAAGACGGAAGACACTGAAGCTTTCTTT.

This clonotype was picked up many times. This chain joins TRBV12-3 or TRBV12-4 and TRBJ1-4; 7 bases line up with TRBD1. The CDR3 has 14 amino acids. Unmatched junction bases numbered 8, after V lost 6 bases and J lost 7 bases. The CDR3 coding sequence is TGTGCCAGCAGGTCTGACAGGGTCCCTGAAAAACTGTTTTTT. It encodes CASRSDRVPEKLFF.

This clonotype showed up many times. The genes are TRBV11-3 and TRBJ2-2; D ambiguous. This CDR3 spans 14 amino acids. Trimming shortened V by 2 bases and J by 5 bases, and 9 bases separated the two germline ends. Looked up from germline, CDR1 is SGHNT and CDR2 is YENEEA. The CDR3 is CASSLSQLTGELFF. The CDR3 DNA reads TGTGCCAGCAGCTTATCACAGTTAACCGGGGAGCTGTTTTTT.

This clonotype was counted a few times. This chain links TRBV29-1 with TRBJ2-7; TRBD2 matches at 11 bases. The CDR3 is made up of 18 amino acids. Germline V CDR1 and CDR2: SQVTM, ANQGSEA. The junction had 13 bases not matched to a gene; V was cut back by 2 bases and J by 1 base. The DNA of the CDR3 is TGCAGCGTTGAACTACCGGGACTAGCGGAGATGGGGTCCTACGAGCAGTACTTC. The encoded protein is CSVELPGLAEMGSYEQYF.

This clonotype was recorded at least ten times. The chain combines TRBV7-8 with TRBJ2-7; D remains unclear. CDR3 size: 12 residues. In germline, CDR1 is SGHVS, CDR2 FQNEAQ. With 2 bases removed from V and 5 bases from J, the gap between germline ends came to 7 bases. CDR3 residues: CASSLIGNEQYF. The CDR3 DNA sequence: TGTGCCAGCAGCTTAATAGGGAACGAGCAGTACTTC.

This clonotype was counted ten times or more. The CDR3 reads CASSLPGAKNIQYF. The CDR3 nucleotides read TGTGCCAGCAGTTTACCCGGGGCCAAAAACATTCAGTACTTC. The V and J genes are TRBV12-3 or TRBV12-4 and TRBJ2-4; no definite D call. Trimming removed 2 bases from V and 1 base from J, with 6 bases in between. CDR3 length: 14 residues.

This clonotype was seen ten or more times. This sequence joins TRBV2 and TRBJ2-1; D is uncertain. The germline CDR1 and CDR2 sequences are SNHLY and FYNNEI. The CDR3 covers 11 residues. Between the trimmed V and J ends, which lost 4 bases and 6 bases, there was a span of 4 bases. In nucleotides, the CDR3 is TGTGCCAGCAGTGCTGCCAATGAGCAGTTCTTC. It yields the protein CASSAANEQFF.

This clonotype came up a few times. The chain is built from TRBV27 and TRBJ1-3, with D possibly matching TRBD1 (5 bases). Per germline, CDR1 MNHEY and CDR2 SMNVEV (reference sequence). The CDR3 runs 15 residues. With 5 bases removed from V and 7 bases from J, the gap between germline ends came to 18 bases. The DNA of the CDR3 is TGTGCCAGCAGTCCCCGTGGGGCAGGGCAGAACACCATATATTTT. It codes for CASSPRGAGQNTIYF.

This clonotype was counted only a few times. The V gene is TRBV24-1, the J gene TRBJ2-2; D tentatively reads TRBD1 or TRBD2 (6 bases each). Trimming removed 3 bases at V and 5 bases at J, with 18 bases between. The CDR3 is 17 residues long. Germline V CDR1 and CDR2: KGHDR, SFDVKD. The CDR3 spells CATSDPSGGRNTGELFF. The CDR3 coding sequence is TGTGCCACCAGTGATCCCTCCGGGGGCAGAAATACCGGGGAGCTGTTTTTT.

For this clonotype: A clone one base away is much larger, so this may be a read error. As the CDR3 is not closed by the conserved phenylalanine or tryptophan, this likely results from a read error. The V call is TRBV28, the J call TRBJ2-7; 10 bases fit TRBD2. The CDR3 is made up of 12 amino acids. Per the germline V gene, CDR1 is MDHEN and CDR2 is SYDVKM. With 6 bases clipped from V and 6 bases from J, the junction kept 2 bases outside the gene matches. The chain's CDR3 is CASRGLAFEQYL. Here the CDR3 DNA reads TGTGCCAGCAGGGGACTAGCGTTCGAGCAGTACCTC.

The genes are TRBV5-1 and TRBJ2-7; TRBD1 aligns across 8 bases. The CDR3 loop spans 14 amino acids. V shed 6 bases and J 0 bases; nucleotides not matched to a gene: 5. CDR1 is SGHRS, CDR2 YFSETQ, per germline. CDR3 protein: CASTETGASYEQYF. As DNA, the CDR3 is TGCGCCAGCACGGAGACAGGGGCCTCCTACGAGCAGTACTTC. The entire variable domain, with the rest obtained from reference TRBV5-1 and TRBJ2-7, is as follows: KAGVTQTPRYLIKTRGQQVTLSCSPISGHRSVSWYQQTPGQGLQFLFEYFSETQRNKGNFPGRFSGRQFSNSRSEMNVSTLELGDSALYLCASTETGASYEQYFGPGTRLTVT.

This clonotype occurred a few times. V usage is TRBV5-4 and J usage is TRBJ2-1; 7 nucleotides align to TRBD2. Germline CDR1 reads SGHNT; CDR2 reads YYREEE (reference sequence). V was pared by 4 bases and J by 6 bases, with 4 bases of the junction left unmatched. This CDR3 comprises 13 residues. Here the CDR3 reads CASSATSVNEQFF. CDR3 in DNA: TGTGCCAGCAGCGCTACTAGCGTCAATGAGCAGTTCTTC. The full variable domain, in which reference TRBV5-4 and TRBJ2-1 provide the parts outside the CDR3, is ETGVTQSPTHLIKTRGQQVTLRCSSQSGHNTVSWYQQALGQGPQFIFQYYREEENGRGNFPPRFSGLQFPNYSSELNVNALELDDSALYLCASSATSVNEQFFGPGTRLTVL.